Each of the 30 T cell receptor beta chains below was sequenced from the same sample in a study of T cell responses to AZD1222 COVID-19 vaccine. Profiled with immunoSEQ multiplex PCR; TCRdb holds only in-frame clones, not every one. The table has about 110,000 clones, around 90% seen once. Material: peripheral blood, obtained 28 days after the second AZD1222 dose. The receptors come from an adult who received the AZD1222 COVID-19 vaccine.

The chain couples TRBV14 to TRBJ1-3, with D uncertain. V lost 1 base and J lost 7, with 5 bases in between. Germline assignment: CDR1 SGHDN and CDR2 FVKESK. This CDR3 has 12 residues. CDR3 nucleotide sequence: TGTGCCAGCAGCCAAGTGACGAACACCATATATTTT. Translation: CASSQVTNTIYF.

A single count supports this clone. This chain links TRBV7-9 with TRBJ2-3, with a possible D match to TRBD2 (5 bases). Germline CDR1 SEHNR, CDR2 FQNEAQ (reference sequence). V was trimmed by 3 bases and J by 6 bases, leaving 7 bases between them. CDR3 length: 12 amino acids. The CDR3 DNA sequence: TGTGCCAGCAGCTTCCCGGGGGATACGCAGTATTTT. It specifies CASSFPGDTQYF.

CDR3 bases: TGTGCCAGCAGCTTAGTCGGGACATCGAGCCAAGCTTTCTTT. It encodes CASSLVGTSSQAFF. This chain joins TRBV7-9 and TRBJ1-1, with D perhaps TRBD1 (6 bases). The germline gives CDR1 SEHNR, CDR2 FQNEAQ (reference sequence). The CDR3 contains 14 residues. V was pared by 1 base and J by 9 bases, with 15 bases between.

The chain combines TRBV10-2 with TRBJ2-3; 9 positions agree with TRBD1. The CDR3 covers 16 residues. Germline V gene sequence: CDR1 WSHSY, CDR2 SAAADI. V shed 2 bases, J shed 3 bases, and the junction held 6 bases outside the gene matches. The CDR3 nucleotides read TGCGCCAGCAGTGAGGACAGGGGGACGAGTACAGATACGCAGTATTTT. It encodes CASSEDRGTSTDTQYF.

J is TRBJ1-5 and V is TRBV3-1 (or the pseudogene TRBV3-2); 7 bases are shared with TRBD1. The J segment lost 5 bases and the V segment lost 5 bases, leaving 6 bases of the junction unmatched. Germline CDR1 is LGHDT and CDR2 is YNNKEL (reference sequence). The length of the CDR3 is 14 residues. CDR3 DNA sequence: TGTGCCAGCAGCTCCGACAGGGACTATCAGCCCCAGCATTTT. Translation: CASSSDRDYQPQHF.

The CDR3 DNA sequence: TGTGCCAGCAGCCAGTTGTATTGGCGGGGGACCAACACCGGGGAGCTGTTTTTT. It encodes CASSQLYWRGTNTGELFF. The V and J genes are TRBV14 and TRBJ2-2, with 7 bases matching TRBD2. Germline CDR1 reads SGHDN; CDR2 reads FVKESK. The CDR3 covers 18 residues. The ends lost 3 bases at V and 2 bases at J; junction bases unmatched: 12. The full variable domain, with the rest looked up from reference TRBV14 and TRBJ2-2, is EAGVTQFPSHSVIEKGQTVTLRCDPISGHDNLYWYRRVMGKEIKFLLHFVKESKQDESGMPNNRFLAERTGGTYSTLKVQPAELEDSGVYFCASSQLYWRGTNTGELFFGEGSRLTVL.

Note on this clone: At one end, the junction sequence differs from germline, possibly due to a read error. The V gene is TRBV6-5, the J gene TRBJ1-2; 9 positions agree with TRBD1. This CDR3 has 15 amino acids. Germline V gives CDR1 MNHEY, CDR2 SVGAGI. The CDR3, as DNA: TGTGCCAGCAGCTACTGGGGGACAGGGTCGTATGGCTACACCTTC. Translating gives CASSYWGTGSYGYTF.

The V gene is TRBV5-1, the J gene TRBJ2-1; D is unresolved. Germline-derived CDR1 and CDR2 are SGHRS and YFSETQ. The V end lost 2 bases, the J end lost 7 bases, and 10 bases lay between the germline ends. This CDR3 contains 13 residues. CDR3 region: CASSFGPNNEQFF. The CDR3 DNA reads TGCGCCAGCAGCTTTGGGCCGAATAATGAGCAGTTCTTC. The whole variable domain, filled in from reference TRBV5-1 and TRBJ2-1, reads KAGVTQTPRYLIKTRGQQVTLSCSPISGHRSVSWYQQTPGQGLQFLFEYFSETQRNKGNFPGRFSGRQFSNSRSEMNVSTLELGDSALYLCASSFGPNNEQFFGPGTRLTVL.

The CDR3 region has the DNA TGTGCCAGCACTCGGGGGACAGGGAGGGTTGGCGTTGATCAGCCCCAGCATTTT. Translated, it gives CASTRGTGRVGVDQPQHF. This sequence joins TRBV6-6 and TRBJ1-5, with 9 bases that match TRBD1. The CDR3 has 18 amino acids. Germline CDR1 MNHNY, CDR2 SVGAGI (reference sequence). V was clipped by 7 bases and J by 5 bases; unmatched bases: 18.

CDR3 bases: TGCGCCAGCAGCTTGGGGGGACTCCCGGGGAGCCAAGAGACCCAGTACTTC. This gives the protein CASSLGGLPGSQETQYF. The chain joins TRBV5-1 to TRBJ2-5, with D perhaps matching TRBD2 (6 bases). V lost 0 bases and J 1 base, leaving 16 bases between the germline ends. This CDR3 has 17 residues. The germline gives CDR1 SGHRS, CDR2 YFSETQ. Filled out from reference TRBV5-1 and TRBJ2-5, the complete variable domain reads KAGVTQTPRYLIKTRGQQVTLSCSPISGHRSVSWYQQTPGQGLQFLFEYFSETQRNKGNFPGRFSGRQFSNSRSEMNVSTLELGDSALYLCASSLGGLPGSQETQYFGPGTRLLVL.

The chain has TRBV6-5 and TRBJ2-5, with 7 bases identical to TRBD2. J was trimmed by 8 bases and V by 6 bases; bases with no gene match: 9. Per the germline V gene, CDR1 is MNHEY and CDR2 is SVGAGI. The CDR3 loop spans 13 amino acids. The CDR3 DNA reads TGTGCCAGCAGCCTGGGCGGGGGTATTACCCAGTACTTC. It encodes CASSLGGGITQYF.

The chain combines TRBV29-1 with TRBJ2-5, with a tentative D call TRBD1 (6 bases). V lost 3 bases and J lost 3, with 14 bases in between. The germline gives CDR1 SQVTM, CDR2 ANQGSEA. This CDR3 is built from 14 residues. As DNA, the CDR3 is TGCAGCGTTGACCTCTCGGACAGAGAAGAGACCCAGTACTTC. Residues: CSVDLSDREETQYF.

This sequence joins TRBV29-1 and TRBJ2-2; TRBD1 matches at 10 bases. V shed 6 bases and J 4 bases; nucleotides not matched to a gene: 2. Germline lookup yields CDR1 SQVTM and CDR2 ANQGSEA. This CDR3 region has 13 residues. The CDR3 protein is CSVRTGGTGELFF. DNA of the CDR3: TGCAGCGTCCGGACAGGGGGCACCGGGGAGCTGTTTTTT.

The gene calls are TRBV4-1 and TRBJ2-7, with D maybe TRBD2 (5 bases). This CDR3 is 15 amino acids long. V shed 3 bases and J shed 6 bases, with 18 bases lying between them. Germline V lookup: CDR1 MGHRA, CDR2 YSYEKL. The chain's CDR3 is CASSQGWTPNPEQYF. As DNA, the CDR3 is TGCGCCAGCAGCCAGGGATGGACTCCAAACCCCGAGCAGTACTTC.

This CDR3 is CASLQTGEPGNTIYF. CDR3 in DNA: TGTGCCAGTCTCCAGACAGGGGAGCCTGGAAACACCATATATTTT. The V call is TRBV19, the J call TRBJ1-3, with 8 bases lining up with TRBD1. CDR1 is LNHDA and CDR2 is SQIVND in the germline V gene (reference sequence). The CDR3 has 15 amino acids. The V gene end was trimmed by 8 bases and the J gene end by 2 bases; junction bases not matched to a gene: 8.

The rearrangement uses TRBV3-1 (or the pseudogene TRBV3-2) and TRBJ2-5; D is ambiguous. CDR1 and CDR2 (germline): LGHDT, YNNKEL (reference sequence). The CDR3 is 10 amino acids. Trimming cost V 0 bases and J 7 bases, with 0 bases left between them. In nucleotides, the CDR3 is TGTGCCAGCAGCCAAGAGACCCAGTACTTC. This codes for CASSQETQYF.

The chain carries TRBV13 and TRBJ1-1; unclear D gene. The CDR3 is 13 amino acids. Per germline, CDR1 PRHDT and CDR2 FYEKMQ (reference sequence). Trimming removed 7 bases from V and 0 bases from J, with 9 bases in between. CDR3 sequence: CASISAVNTEAFF. CDR3 DNA sequence: TGTGCCAGCATCTCTGCAGTGAACACTGAAGCTTTCTTT.

The table lists this clone with a count of one. The J gene is TRBJ2-1, the V gene TRBV7-9, with D uncertain. CDR3 length equals 14 residues. CDR1 and CDR2 (germline): SEHNR, FQNEAQ (reference sequence). Trimming cost V 0 bases and J 5 bases, with 8 bases left between them. CDR3 sequence: CASSLAARNNEQFF. DNA for the CDR3: TGTGCCAGCAGCTTAGCTGCCAGAAACAATGAGCAGTTCTTC.

The chain combines TRBV28 with TRBJ1-5; D possibly corresponds to TRBD1 (5 bases). V was shortened by 3 bases and J by 0 bases, with 36 bases between the two germline ends. This CDR3 has 24 amino acids. The germline V gene has CDR1 MDHEN and CDR2 SYDVKM. CDR3 nucleotide sequence: TGTGCCAGCAGTTTTTCGATAACCCGAAGGCGGGATTCTAGGGGTGGATATAGCAATCAGCCCCAGCATTTT. Encoded protein: CASSFSITRRRDSRGGYSNQPQHF.

This chain joins TRBV27 and TRBJ2-5; a weak D match, TRBD1 (5 bases). V lost 6 bases to trimming and J lost 4 bases, with 6 bases between them. Germline V CDR1 and CDR2: MNHEY, SMNVEV (reference sequence). The CDR3 spans 11 residues. CDR3 protein: CASRGLETQYF. CDR3 nucleotide sequence: TGTGCCAGCAGGGGGCTAGAGACCCAGTACTTC.

This clone is a singleton in its sample. The V call is TRBV11-3, the J call TRBJ1-6; no definite D call. CDR1 is SGHNT and CDR2 is YENEEA in the germline V gene. Trimming took off 1 base at V and 0 bases at J, with 10 bases between the two ends. This CDR3 has 17 residues. Written as DNA, the CDR3 is TGTGCCAGCAGCTTAGCGGCGGTGAGCTCCTATAATTCACCCCTCCACTTT. Residues: CASSLAAVSSYNSPLHF.

The rearrangement uses TRBV6-5 and TRBJ1-4; D is unclear. The CDR3 has 13 amino acids. V lost 6 bases to trimming and J lost 7 bases, with 12 bases between them. The V gene's germline CDR1 is MNHEY and CDR2 SVGAGI. Here the CDR3 DNA reads TGTGCCAGCAGAGACGAAGCAGGTGAAAAACTGTTTTTT. Protein: CASRDEAGEKLFF.

The genes are TRBV27 and TRBJ2-5; TRBD1 agrees at 8 bases. This CDR3 comprises 15 residues. The trim removed 3 bases at V and 5 bases at J, leaving 8 bases unmatched. Germline CDR1 is MNHEY and CDR2 is SMNVEV (reference sequence). The CDR3 loop reads CASSFGQGAPETQYF. CDR3 DNA: TGTGCCAGCAGTTTCGGGCAGGGGGCGCCGGAGACCCAGTACTTC.

The gene calls are TRBV7-2 and TRBJ2-7, with a possible D match to TRBD1 (7 bases). Germline V gene lookup returns CDR1 SGHTA and CDR2 FQGNSA. Trimming took off 5 bases at V and 2 bases at J, with 10 bases between the two ends. The CDR3 consists of 13 residues. CDR3 DNA sequence: TGTGCCAGCAGCCCAGGGGGGCCCTACGAGCAGTACTTC. This sequence encodes CASSPGGPYEQYF. The variable domain in full, completed from reference TRBV7-2 and TRBJ2-7, reads GAGVSQSPSNKVTEKGKDVELRCDPISGHTALYWYRQSLGQGLEFLIYFQGNSAPDKSGLPSDRFSAERTGGSVSTLTIQRTQQEDSAVYLCASSPGGPYEQYFGPGTRLTVT.

This rearrangement joins TRBV14 to TRBJ2-3; D might be TRBD1 (6 bases). The CDR3 has 13 residues. V was cut by 6 bases and J by 4 bases, with 11 bases left in between. Germline-derived CDR1 and CDR2 are SGHDN and FVKESK. CDR3 loop: CASSGTGPDTQYF. CDR3 in DNA: TGTGCCAGCAGTGGTACAGGGCCAGATACGCAGTATTTT.

The chain combines TRBV6-6 with TRBJ2-1; 7 bases line up with TRBD2. There are 12 residues in the CDR3. Losses at the gene ends were 10 bases for V and 5 bases for J; bases not matched to a gene: 5. CDR1 MNHNY and CDR2 SVGAGI come from the germline V gene (reference sequence). This chain's CDR3 is CATVGGNNEQFF. The CDR3 bases are TGTGCCACGGTGGGGGGGAACAATGAGCAGTTCTTC.

The rearrangement joins TRBV11-1 to TRBJ2-2, with TRBD2 matching over 12 bases. The junction had 6 bases not matched to a gene; V was cut back by 6 bases and J by 4 bases. The CDR3 runs 16 residues. The germline V gene encodes CDR1 SGHAT and CDR2 FQDESV (reference sequence). CDR3 DNA sequence: TGTGCCAGCAGTCCAAGACTAGCGGGGGCCACCGGGGAGCTGTTTTTT. This encodes CASSPRLAGATGELFF.

This chain joins TRBV4-2 and TRBJ1-5, with 8 bases that match TRBD1. Trimming took 0 bases from V and 5 from J; bases not matched to a gene: 12. The V gene's germline CDR1 is LGHNA and CDR2 YNFKEQ. CDR3 length: 18 residues. The CDR3 DNA follows: TGTGCCAGCAGCCAAGACCCACAGGGGGTCCTTAAAGATCAGCCCCAGCATTTT. Amino acids: CASSQDPQGVLKDQPQHF.

The chain has TRBV10-2 and TRBJ2-5; the D gene is possibly TRBD2 (6 bases). The germline gives CDR1 WSHSY, CDR2 SAAADI. CDR3 size: 15 residues. V was cut by 8 bases and J by 3 bases, with 19 bases left in between. CDR3 coding DNA: TGCGCCAGCTTTGATGACCTAGCGATCGAAGAGACCCAGTACTTC. This translates into CASFDDLAIEETQYF.

The V gene is TRBV11-2, the J gene TRBJ1-1; weak D call: TRBD1 (6 bases). With 0 bases removed from V and 5 bases from J, the gap between germline ends came to 16 bases. CDR1 and CDR2 (germline): SGHAT, FQNNGV. The CDR3 is 16 residues long. The CDR3 nucleotides are TGTGCCAGCAGCTTAGATAACGACAGGAGATGGACTGAAGCTTTCTTT. It encodes CASSLDNDRRWTEAFF.